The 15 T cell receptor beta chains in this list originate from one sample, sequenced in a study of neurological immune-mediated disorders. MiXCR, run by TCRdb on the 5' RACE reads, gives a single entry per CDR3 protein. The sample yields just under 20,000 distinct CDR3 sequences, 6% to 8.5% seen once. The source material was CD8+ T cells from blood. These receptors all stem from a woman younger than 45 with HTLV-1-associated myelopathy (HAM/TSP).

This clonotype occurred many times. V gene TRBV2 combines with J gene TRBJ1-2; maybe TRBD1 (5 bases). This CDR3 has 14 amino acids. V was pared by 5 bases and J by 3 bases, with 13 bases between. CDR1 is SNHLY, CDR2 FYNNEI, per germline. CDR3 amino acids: CASSPGFGDYGYTF. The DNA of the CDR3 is TGTGCCAGCAGTCCAGGGTTTGGTGACTATGGCTACACCTTC.

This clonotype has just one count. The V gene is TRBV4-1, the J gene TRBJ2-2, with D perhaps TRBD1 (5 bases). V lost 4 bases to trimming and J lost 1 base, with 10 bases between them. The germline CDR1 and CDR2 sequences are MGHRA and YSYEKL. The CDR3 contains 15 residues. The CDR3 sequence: CASSRDRQNTGELFF. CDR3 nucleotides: TGCGCCAGCAGCCGAGACAGACAGAACACCGGGGAGCTGTTTTTT.

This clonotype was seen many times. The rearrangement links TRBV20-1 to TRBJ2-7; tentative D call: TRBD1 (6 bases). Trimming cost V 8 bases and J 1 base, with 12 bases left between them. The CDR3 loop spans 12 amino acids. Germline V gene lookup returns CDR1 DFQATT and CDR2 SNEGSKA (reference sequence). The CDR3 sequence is CSSPTGSYEQYF. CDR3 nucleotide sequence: TGCAGTTCACCGACAGGTTCCTACGAGCAGTACTTC.

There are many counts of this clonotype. The chain's CDR3 is CASSLGTGRNNEKLFF. CDR3 nucleotides: TGTGCCAGCAGCTTAGGGACAGGGAGGAATAATGAAAAACTGTTTTTT. The V and J genes are TRBV11-2 and TRBJ1-4; the match to TRBD1 covers 8 bases. Germline V gene data show CDR1 as SGHAT and CDR2 as FQNNGV. V shed 1 base and J 4 bases; nucleotides not matched to a gene: 5. The length of the CDR3 is 16 residues.

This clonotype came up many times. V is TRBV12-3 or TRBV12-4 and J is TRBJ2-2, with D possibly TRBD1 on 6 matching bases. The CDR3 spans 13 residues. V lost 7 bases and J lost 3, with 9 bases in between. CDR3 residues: CASTDRDTGELFF. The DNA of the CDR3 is TGTGCCAGCACGGACAGAGACACCGGGGAGCTGTTTTTT.

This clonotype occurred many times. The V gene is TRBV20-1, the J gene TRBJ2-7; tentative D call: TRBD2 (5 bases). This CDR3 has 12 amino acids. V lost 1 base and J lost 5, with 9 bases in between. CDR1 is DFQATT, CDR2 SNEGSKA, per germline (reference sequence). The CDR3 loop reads CSARGIGDEQYF. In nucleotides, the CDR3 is TGCAGTGCTAGAGGGATCGGGGACGAGCAGTACTTC.

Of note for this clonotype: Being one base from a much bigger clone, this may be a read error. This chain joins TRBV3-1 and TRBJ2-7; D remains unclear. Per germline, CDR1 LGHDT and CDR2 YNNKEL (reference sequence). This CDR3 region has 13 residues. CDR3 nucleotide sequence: TGTGCCAACAGCCCCGACGGGTTCTACGAGCAGTACTTC. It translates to CANSPDGFYEQYF.

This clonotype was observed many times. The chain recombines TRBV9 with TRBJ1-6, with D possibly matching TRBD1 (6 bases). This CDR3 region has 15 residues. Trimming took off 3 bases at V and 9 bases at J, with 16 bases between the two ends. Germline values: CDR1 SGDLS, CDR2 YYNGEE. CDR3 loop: CASSGTGSRGSPLHF. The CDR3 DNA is TGTGCCAGCAGCGGAACAGGGAGCCGGGGTTCACCCCTCCACTTT.

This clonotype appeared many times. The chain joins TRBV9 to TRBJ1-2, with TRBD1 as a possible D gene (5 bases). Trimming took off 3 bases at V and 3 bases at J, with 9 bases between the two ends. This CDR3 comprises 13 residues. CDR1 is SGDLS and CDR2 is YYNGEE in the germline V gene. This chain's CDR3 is CASSGTRYYGYTF. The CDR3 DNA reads TGTGCCAGCAGCGGGACAAGATACTATGGCTACACCTTC.

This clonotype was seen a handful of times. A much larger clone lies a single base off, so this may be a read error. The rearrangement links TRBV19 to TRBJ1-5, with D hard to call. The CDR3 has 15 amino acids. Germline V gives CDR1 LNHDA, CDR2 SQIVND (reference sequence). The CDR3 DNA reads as TGTGCCAGTAGTATAAGGGAGACATCCTATCAGACCCAGCATTTT. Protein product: CASSIRETSYQTQHF.

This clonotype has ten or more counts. The CDR3 DNA follows: TGTGCCTACAGGGCACAGTCCTACGAGCAGTACTTC. Protein: CAYRAQSYEQYF. The J gene is TRBJ2-7, the V gene TRBV30; tentative D call: TRBD1 (6 bases). Trimming left V 7 bases short and J 1 base short, with 11 bases between. CDR1 is GTSNPN, CDR2 SVGIG, per germline (reference sequence). The CDR3 loop spans 12 amino acids.

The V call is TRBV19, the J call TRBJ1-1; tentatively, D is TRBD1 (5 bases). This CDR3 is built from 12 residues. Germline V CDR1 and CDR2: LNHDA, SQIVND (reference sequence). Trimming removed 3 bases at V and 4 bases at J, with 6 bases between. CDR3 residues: CASSMGGTEAFF. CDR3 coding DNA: TGTGCCAGTAGTATGGGGGGCACTGAAGCTTTCTTT. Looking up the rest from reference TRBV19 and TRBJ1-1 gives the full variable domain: DGGITQSPKYLFRKEGQNVTLSCEQNLNHDAMYWYRQDPGQGLRLIYYSQIVNDFQKGDIAEGYSVSREKKESFPLTVTSAQKNPTAFYLCASSMGGTEAFFGQGTRLTVV.

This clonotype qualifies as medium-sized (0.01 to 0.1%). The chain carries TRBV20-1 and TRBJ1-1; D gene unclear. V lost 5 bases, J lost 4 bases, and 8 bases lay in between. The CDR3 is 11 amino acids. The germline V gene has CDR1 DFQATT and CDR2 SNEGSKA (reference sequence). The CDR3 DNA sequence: TGCAGTGCTGACTATTCCACTGAAGCTTTCTTT. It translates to CSADYSTEAFF.

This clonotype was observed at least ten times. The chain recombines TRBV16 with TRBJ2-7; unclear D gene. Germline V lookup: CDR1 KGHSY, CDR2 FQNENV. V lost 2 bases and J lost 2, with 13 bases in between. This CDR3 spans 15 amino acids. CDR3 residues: CASSQAVINPYEQYF. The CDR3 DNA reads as TGTGCCAGCAGCCAAGCGGTGATAAACCCCTACGAGCAGTACTTC.

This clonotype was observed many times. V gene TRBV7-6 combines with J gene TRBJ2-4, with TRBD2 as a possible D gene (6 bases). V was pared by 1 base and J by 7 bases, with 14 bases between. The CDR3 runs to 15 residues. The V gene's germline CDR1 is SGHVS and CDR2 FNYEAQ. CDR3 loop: CASSLGQGAGNIQYF. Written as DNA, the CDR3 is TGTGCCAGCAGCTTAGGGCAGGGTGCGGGGAACATTCAGTACTTC.